This T cell receptor beta chain was profiled in a study of graft-versus-host responses after intestinal transplantation. Of note for this clone: Its antigen is not identified.

Clones were sequenced by immunoSEQ multiplex PCR, and TCRdb holds only the in-frame ones, with some missing. Altogether tens of thousands of clones are present, over 90% being singletons, with the ten largest covering 20% to 25%. Sequencing was performed on unstimulated CD8+ T cells sorted from spleen or lymph node cells, taken before transplant. The sequence derives from a human donor who was the organ donor for an intestinal transplant.

The CDR3 nucleotides read TGTGCCAGCAGTTTTGTCTCCGAGCAGTACTTC. This translates into CASSFVSEQYF. This chain uses TRBV11-3 with TRBJ2-7; D unclear. The CDR3 contains 11 residues. Trimming stripped 6 bases from V and 6 bases from J, with 9 bases between. Germline-derived CDR1 and CDR2 are SGHNT and YENEEA.